A selection of T cell receptor beta chains follows, all from one sample in a study of shared clonotypes between healthy human individuals. Here immunoSEQ multiplex PCR was the method, and the copy in TCRdb shows in-frame clones only, minus some. Seen here are millions of clones, approximately 93% observed once, and the top ten hold 0.39%. The specimen sequenced was naive CD4+ T cells from PBMCs. Receptor source: a man aged 18 to 29 in good health. Some clones in this sample may be carry-over from other donors' samples. Each CDR3 is given with its conserved first and last residue. Fields, in order: CDR3 DNA, CDR3 protein, D gene, J gene, clone size, V gene. D genes are given only for firm matches. A clone size is listed for some rows: how often the clone was seen (once, few, many), or a class if it is expanded.

cdr3_nt: TGTGCCAGCAGCCGGAGGACAGGAACGGGGAGCACTGAAGCTTTCTTT
cdr3_aa: CASSRRTGTGSTEAFF
d_call: TRBD1
j_call: TRBJ1-1
clone_size: NA
v_call: TRBV28

cdr3_nt: TGTGCCAGCAGCGTAGAGAAGACAGGGGGCCCTTATAACACTGAAGCTTTCTTT
cdr3_aa: CASSVEKTGGPYNTEAFF
d_call: TRBD1
j_call: TRBJ1-1
clone_size: NA
v_call: TRBV9

cdr3_nt: TGTGCCAGCAGCTTGTTCCCGGCAGGGAAATACGAGCAGTACTTC
cdr3_aa: CASSLFPAGKYEQYF
d_call: NA
j_call: TRBJ2-7
clone_size: NA
v_call: TRBV7-6

cdr3_nt: TGTGCCAGCAGCTCAACCGGGACAGGGGCCTACGAGCAGTACTTC
cdr3_aa: CASSSTGTGAYEQYF
d_call: TRBD1
j_call: TRBJ2-7
clone_size: NA
v_call: TRBV7-2

cdr3_nt: TGTGCCAGCAGCTTTCAGGGCCCGGGGACTGAAGCTTTCTTT
cdr3_aa: CASSFQGPGTEAFF
d_call: NA
j_call: TRBJ1-1
clone_size: once
v_call: TRBV7-2

cdr3_nt: TGTGCCAGCAGCTTAGCCACCTACGAGCAGTACTTC
cdr3_aa: CASSLATYEQYF
d_call: NA
j_call: TRBJ2-7
clone_size: NA
v_call: TRBV5-4

cdr3_nt: TGTGCCAGCAGCTTGGGGTTAGAGTCTAGCGGCACCGGGGAGCTGTTTTTT
cdr3_aa: CASSLGLESSGTGELFF
d_call: TRBD2
j_call: TRBJ2-2
clone_size: NA
v_call: TRBV7-9

cdr3_nt: TGTGCCACCAGCAGATACAGGGGTGGTTATGGCTACACCTTC
cdr3_aa: CATSRYRGGYGYTF
d_call: TRBD1
j_call: TRBJ1-2
clone_size: NA
v_call: TRBV15

cdr3_nt: TGTGCCAGCAGCCGGGACAGCGGGAACTATGGCTACACCTTC
cdr3_aa: CASSRDSGNYGYTF
d_call: TRBD1
j_call: TRBJ1-2
clone_size: NA
v_call: TRBV14

cdr3_nt: TGTGCCAGTAGTCCCCGGGCTAGCGGGGCATACAATGAGCAGTTCTTC
cdr3_aa: CASSPRASGAYNEQFF
d_call: TRBD2
j_call: TRBJ2-1
clone_size: NA
v_call: TRBV19

cdr3_nt: TGCGCCAGCAGCGTCGACAGGGACCAAGAGACCCAGTACTTC
cdr3_aa: CASSVDRDQETQYF
d_call: TRBD1
j_call: TRBJ2-5
clone_size: NA
v_call: TRBV5-1

cdr3_nt: TGTGCCAGCAGCTTAGCTCCCGCCCCCAACAATGAGCAGTTCTTC
cdr3_aa: CASSLAPAPNNEQFF
d_call: NA
j_call: TRBJ2-1
clone_size: NA
v_call: TRBV7-8

cdr3_nt: TGTGCCAGCAGCCCCTCTTACGTACAGGGATACGAGCAGTACTTC
cdr3_aa: CASSPSYVQGYEQYF
d_call: NA
j_call: TRBJ2-7
clone_size: NA
v_call: TRBV4-2

cdr3_nt: TGTGCCAGTAGTCCCCCCCGGGCTCAGCCCCAGCATTTT
cdr3_aa: CASSPPRAQPQHF
d_call: NA
j_call: TRBJ1-5
clone_size: once
v_call: TRBV19

cdr3_nt: TGTGCCTGGAGCCGCGGAGAGAACACTGAAGCTTTCTTT
cdr3_aa: CAWSRGENTEAFF
d_call: NA
j_call: TRBJ1-1
clone_size: NA
v_call: TRBV30

cdr3_nt: TGTGCCAGCAGAAAAGGGAGTGCTGGGGCCAACGTCCTGACTTTC
cdr3_aa: CASRKGSAGANVLTF
d_call: NA
j_call: TRBJ2-6
clone_size: NA
v_call: TRBV27

cdr3_nt: TGTGCCAGCAGTACCGGACACGCCTCAGGGGAAAAACTGTTTTTT
cdr3_aa: CASSTGHASGEKLFF
d_call: NA
j_call: TRBJ1-4
clone_size: NA
v_call: TRBV6-5

cdr3_nt: TGTGCCAGTACAATGGGGGGCACAGATACGCAGTATTTT
cdr3_aa: CASTMGGTDTQYF
d_call: NA
j_call: TRBJ2-3
clone_size: NA
v_call: TRBV28

cdr3_nt: TGTGCCAGCACTCTACAGTGGGACACCGGGGAGCTGTTTTTT
cdr3_aa: CASTLQWDTGELFF
d_call: NA
j_call: TRBJ2-2
clone_size: NA
v_call: TRBV28

cdr3_nt: TGTGCCAGCAGAGGGACGGGCCCCAATCAGCCCCAGCATTTT
cdr3_aa: CASRGTGPNQPQHF
d_call: NA
j_call: TRBJ1-5
clone_size: NA
v_call: TRBV6-5

cdr3_nt: TGTGCCAGCAGCCCATTCGGGGAGAATGAAAAACTGTTTTTT
cdr3_aa: CASSPFGENEKLFF
d_call: NA
j_call: TRBJ1-4
clone_size: NA
v_call: TRBV6-1